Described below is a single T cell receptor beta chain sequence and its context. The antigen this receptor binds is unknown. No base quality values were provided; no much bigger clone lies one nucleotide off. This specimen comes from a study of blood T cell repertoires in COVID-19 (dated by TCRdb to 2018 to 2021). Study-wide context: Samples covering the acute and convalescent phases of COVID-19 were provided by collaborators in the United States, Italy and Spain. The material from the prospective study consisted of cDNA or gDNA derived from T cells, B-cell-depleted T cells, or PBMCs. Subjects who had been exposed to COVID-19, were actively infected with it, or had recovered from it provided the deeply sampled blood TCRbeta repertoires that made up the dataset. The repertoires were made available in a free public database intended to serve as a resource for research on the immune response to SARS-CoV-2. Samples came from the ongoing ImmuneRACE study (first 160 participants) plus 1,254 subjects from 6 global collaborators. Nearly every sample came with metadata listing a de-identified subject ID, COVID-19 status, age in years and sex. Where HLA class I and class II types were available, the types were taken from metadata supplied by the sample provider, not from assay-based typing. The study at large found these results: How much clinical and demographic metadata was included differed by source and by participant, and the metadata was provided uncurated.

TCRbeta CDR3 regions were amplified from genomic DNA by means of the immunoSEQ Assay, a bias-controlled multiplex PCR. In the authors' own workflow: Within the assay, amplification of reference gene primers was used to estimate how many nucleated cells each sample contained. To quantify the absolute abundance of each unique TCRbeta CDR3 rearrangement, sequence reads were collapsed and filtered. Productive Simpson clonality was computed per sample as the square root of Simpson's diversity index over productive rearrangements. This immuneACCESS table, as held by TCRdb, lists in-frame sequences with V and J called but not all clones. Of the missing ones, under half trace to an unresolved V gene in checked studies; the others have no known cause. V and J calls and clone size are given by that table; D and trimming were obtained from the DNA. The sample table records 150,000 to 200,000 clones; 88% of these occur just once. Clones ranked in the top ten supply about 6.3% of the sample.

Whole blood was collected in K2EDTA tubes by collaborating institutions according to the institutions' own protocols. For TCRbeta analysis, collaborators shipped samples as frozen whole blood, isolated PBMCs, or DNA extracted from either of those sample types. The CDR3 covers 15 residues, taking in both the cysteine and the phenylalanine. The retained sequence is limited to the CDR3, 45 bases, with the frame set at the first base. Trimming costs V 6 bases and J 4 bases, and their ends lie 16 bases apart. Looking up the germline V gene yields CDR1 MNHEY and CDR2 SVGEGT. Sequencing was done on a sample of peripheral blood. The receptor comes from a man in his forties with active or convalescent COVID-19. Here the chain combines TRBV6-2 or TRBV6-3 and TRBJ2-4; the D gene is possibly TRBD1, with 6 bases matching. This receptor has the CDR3 CASSPSRGGKNIQYF. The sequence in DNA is TGTGCCAGCAGCCCATCCAGGGGCGGAAAAAACATTCAGTACTTC.